Reported below is one T cell receptor (beta chain). Its antigen is still unknown. This CDR3 region has 15 residues. V was clipped by 3 bases and J by 4 bases, with 15 bases between them. Germline loops: CDR1 SGHDN, CDR2 FVKESK. These data originate in a study of OX40 agonist ivuxolimab in advanced cancers. Study-wide background: The patients received agonistic anti-OX40 (CD134) antibody ivuxolimab. Every patient in dose escalation had hepatocellular carcinoma, melanoma, renal cell or head and neck cancer. Study-level findings and limits: Researchers report that CD8+ T cells had, on average, more expanded clones than CD4+.

At cycle 4 day 1, cycle 7 day 1, and baseline, blood was sampled. The protocol was immunoSEQ multiplex PCR, while the TCRdb copy is restricted to in-frame clones and leaves out a portion. The sample has roughly 35,000 clones; around 79% are singletons. The chain is built from TRBV14 and TRBJ1-1; D is perhaps TRBD1 (5 bases). The source is an adult with an advanced solid tumor such as melanoma, head and neck, liver or kidney cancer. Here the sequenced sample was CD4+ or CD8+ T cells sorted from blood, taken in a trial of the OX40 agonist ivuxolimab. CDR3 sequence: CASSQMRGGATEAFF. The DNA of the CDR3 is TGTGCCAGCAGCCAGATGAGAGGCGGGGCCACTGAAGCTTTCTTT.